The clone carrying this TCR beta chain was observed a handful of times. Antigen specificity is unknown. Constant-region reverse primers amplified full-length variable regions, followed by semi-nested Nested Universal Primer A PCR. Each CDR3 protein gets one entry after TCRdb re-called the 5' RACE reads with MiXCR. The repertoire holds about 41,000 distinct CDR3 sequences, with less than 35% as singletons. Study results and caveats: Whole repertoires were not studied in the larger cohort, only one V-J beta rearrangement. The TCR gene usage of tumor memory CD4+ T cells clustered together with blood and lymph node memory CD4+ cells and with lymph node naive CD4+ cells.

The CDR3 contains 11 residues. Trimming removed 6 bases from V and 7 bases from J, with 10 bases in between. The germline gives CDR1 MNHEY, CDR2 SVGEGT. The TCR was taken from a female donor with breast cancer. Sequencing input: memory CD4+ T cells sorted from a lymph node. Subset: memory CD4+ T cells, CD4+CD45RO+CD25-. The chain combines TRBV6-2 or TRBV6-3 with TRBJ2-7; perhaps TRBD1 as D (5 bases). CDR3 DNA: TGTGCCAGCAGCAGGGCAGAGGAGCAGTACTTC. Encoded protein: CASSRAEEQYF.